The 31 T cell receptor beta chains presented below share a single source sample, sequenced in a study of regulatory T cells in long-lasting Graves disease. Time point given: persistent/refractory GD, antithyroid drugs over 5 years with positive TRAb. Extracted RNA from PBMCs served as the source of the TCR library. Both iRepertoire HTBI primers and Arm-PCR of CDR3 regions were used to build the TCR beta libraries. TCRdb re-derived calls from the multiplex PCR reads in MiXCR, one entry per CDR3 protein. The sample has 700,000 or so distinct CDR3 sequences; 30% are singletons. This sample comprised peripheral blood mononuclear cells (PBMCs), obtained when the disease was refractory, from a patient treated with antithyroid drugs. The source is a female donor with Graves disease.

This chain uses TRBV19 with TRBJ1-1; D not certain. The CDR3 consists of 14 residues. Trimming removed 3 bases from V and 1 base from J, with 9 bases in between. Germline V gene data show CDR1 as LNHDA and CDR2 as SQIVND (reference sequence). CDR3 in DNA: TGTGCCAGTAGTATTCCGTGGCGGAACACTGAAGCTTTCTTT. It specifies CASSIPWRNTEAFF.

This clonotype was counted only a few times. The J gene is TRBJ2-7, the V gene TRBV7-9, with 11 bases aligning to TRBD2. The CDR3 covers 14 residues. Germline V CDR1 and CDR2: SEHNR, FQNEAQ (reference sequence). V dropped 3 bases and J dropped 2; count of bases not matched to a gene: 0. The CDR3 coding sequence is TGTGCCAGCAGCTTTAGCGGGAGGGCCTACGAGCAGTACTTC. Translating gives CASSFSGRAYEQYF.

In this sample, this clonotype turned up many times. The chain combines TRBV27 with TRBJ1-5; the D gene is possibly TRBD1 (5 bases). Per germline, CDR1 MNHEY and CDR2 SMNVEV (reference sequence). The CDR3 is 14 residues long. V lost 4 bases to trimming and J lost 6 bases, with 13 bases between them. The CDR3 nucleotides read TGTGCCAGCAGTTCACCCTCAGGGTCTCAGCCCCAGCATTTT. Protein sequence: CASSSPSGSQPQHF.

Worth noting for this clonotype: The junction departs from the called germline gene at one end, perhaps through a read error. The chain couples TRBV7-3 to TRBJ2-6; D may be TRBD1 or TRBD2 (5 bases each). CDR1 is SGHTA and CDR2 is FQGTGA in the germline V gene. The CDR3 is 14 residues long. In DNA, the CDR3 is TGTGCCAGCAGGGGGGTCTCTGGGGCCAACGCCCTGACTTTC. Amino acid sequence: CASRGVSGANALTF.

This clonotype showed up just a few times. The chain has TRBV19 and TRBJ2-4; the D gene could be TRBD1 or TRBD2 (5 bases each). V lost 7 bases, J lost 15 bases, and 10 bases lay in between. The CDR3 sequence is 9 residues long. CDR1 is LNHDA, CDR2 SQIVND, per germline (reference sequence). The CDR3 reads CASNGARYF. DNA of the CDR3: TGTGCCAGTAACGGGGCTAGGTACTTC.

This clonotype has more than one count but fewer than ten. The CDR3 DNA follows: TGTGCCAGCAGCTCCGGGACAGGGGCTAGGCAGCCCCAGCATTTT. It is translated as CASSSGTGARQPQHF. This chain links TRBV5-6 with TRBJ1-5; 10 bases agree with TRBD1. Losses at the gene ends were 3 bases for V and 7 bases for J; bases not matched to a gene: 7. The CDR3 covers 15 residues. The germline CDR1 and CDR2 sequences are SGHDT and YYEEEE.

The chain has TRBV6-1 and TRBJ1-2, with TRBD1 identical over 9 bases. Trimming at V came to 10 bases and at J to 2 bases, leaving 11 bases not matched to a gene. Germline CDR1 reads MNHNS; CDR2 reads SASEGT. This CDR3 has 15 amino acids. CDR3 sequence: CANLDFGTGNYGYTF. CDR3 sequence (DNA): TGTGCCAATCTGGATTTCGGGACAGGGAACTATGGCTACACCTTC.

A few counts support this clonotype. The rearrangement uses TRBV7-2 and TRBJ1-1; no reliable D call. The CDR3 extends over 15 amino acids. Germline assignment: CDR1 SGHTA and CDR2 FQGNSA. The V end lost 6 bases, the J end lost 3 bases, and 17 bases lay between the germline ends. The CDR3 DNA follows: TGTGCCAGCAGAGCTCCCTCCGGGATCTACACTGAAGCTTTCTTT. This sequence encodes CASRAPSGIYTEAFF.

The chain couples TRBV5-1 to TRBJ1-1; D call uncertain. Looked up from germline, CDR1 is SGHRS and CDR2 is YFSETQ. The V end was cut by 4 bases, the J end by 11 bases, with 21 bases between. The CDR3 sequence is 14 residues long. CDR3: CASSNDGRGAPAFF. The CDR3 DNA sequence: TGCGCCAGCAGCAACGACGGTCGAGGTGCACCGGCTTTCTTT.

This clonotype came up a few times. The chain recombines TRBV10-3 with TRBJ1-2, with TRBD1 identical over 7 bases. CDR3 length: 13 amino acids. Per the germline V gene, CDR1 is ENHRY and CDR2 is SYGVKD. With V trimmed by 3 bases and J by 6 bases, 4 bases remained unmatched. Here the CDR3 DNA reads TGTGCCATCAGTGACTACAGGGGAGATGGCTACACCTTC. It specifies CAISDYRGDGYTF.

About this clonotype itself: A much bigger clone sits one base away, suggesting this may be a read error. This sequence joins TRBV2 and TRBJ1-1; TRBD1 aligns across 8 bases. From germline, CDR1 is SNHLY and CDR2 FYNNEI. The length of the CDR3 is 16 residues. CDR3 protein: CASSGTGQGGWTGAFF. The CDR3 DNA reads TGTGCCAGCAGCGGAACCGGACAGGGTGGATGGACTGGAGCTTTCTTT.

This chain connects TRBV20-1 to TRBJ1-5, with a weak D call TRBD1 (5 bases). From germline, CDR1 is DFQATT and CDR2 SNEGSKA (reference sequence). V was trimmed by 5 bases and J by 1 base, leaving 12 bases between them. The CDR3 covers 14 residues. Written as DNA, the CDR3 is TGCAGTGCTGGCGGGGGGGTGAGCAATCAGCCCCAGCATTTT. Translating it yields CSAGGGVSNQPQHF.

This sequence joins TRBV30 and TRBJ1-5; no firm D call. The CDR3 loop spans 13 amino acids. The germline V and J ends were trimmed by 8 bases and 5 bases, with 16 bases remaining between them. Germline CDR1 is GTSNPN and CDR2 is SVGIG (reference sequence). The CDR3 spells CAGYWGSDQPQHF. The CDR3 coding sequence is TGTGCCGGATATTGGGGTTCCGATCAGCCCCAGCATTTT.

The V gene is TRBV29-1, the J gene TRBJ1-1; TRBD1 matches 7 bases. The V segment lost 4 bases and the J segment 4 bases; nucleotides outside the gene matches: 0. Germline V gives CDR1 SQVTM, CDR2 ANQGSEA. CDR3 length equals 11 residues. In DNA, the CDR3 is TGCAGCGTTGGGGACAGCACTGAAGCTTTCTTT. Its translation is CSVGDSTEAFF.

This clonotype has only a few counts. The rearrangement uses TRBV3-1 and TRBJ1-2, with no clear D. This CDR3 has 13 residues. V was shortened by 4 bases and J by 7 bases, with 13 bases between the two germline ends. Germline CDR1 is LGHDT and CDR2 is YNNKEL (reference sequence). The CDR3 loop reads CASSPDGSGGYTF. The CDR3 bases are TGTGCCAGCAGCCCGGACGGCTCTGGTGGCTACACCTTC.

This clonotype came up many times. V gene TRBV27 combines with J gene TRBJ2-7; 9 nucleotides line up with TRBD2. The CDR3 spans 14 residues. V lost 3 bases and J lost 6; bases outside the gene matches: 6. Germline-derived CDR1 and CDR2 are MNHEY and SMNVEV (reference sequence). The CDR3 bases are TGTGCCAGCAGTTTGCGGCTAGCGGGATCCGAGCAGTACTTC. Its translation is CASSLRLAGSEQYF.

The genes are TRBV6-2 or TRBV6-3 and TRBJ1-5; 7 bases agree with TRBD1. V shed 5 bases and J 5 bases; nucleotides not matched to a gene: 12. Germline lookup yields CDR1 MNHEY and CDR2 SVGEGT. CDR3 length equals 16 residues. The CDR3, as DNA: TGTGCCAGCAGTAGGTTCGGGACAGAGGACGATCAGCCCCAGCATTTT. Encoded protein: CASSRFGTEDDQPQHF.

This clonotype occurred many times. The J gene is TRBJ2-7, the V gene TRBV28; 11 positions agree with TRBD2. Germline V gene sequence: CDR1 MDHEN, CDR2 SYDVKM. The junction had 13 bases not matched to a gene; V was cut back by 4 bases and J by 5 bases. This CDR3 has 17 residues. In DNA form, the CDR3 reads TGTGCCAGCAGTTCACGAACTCCCGGGACTAGCGGTGACGAGCAGTACTTC. Amino acids: CASSSRTPGTSGDEQYF.

This clonotype came up many times. The rearrangement joins TRBV6-1 to TRBJ1-1; 7 bases agree with TRBD1. There are 13 residues in the CDR3. J was trimmed by 4 bases and V by 6 bases; bases with no gene match: 5. CDR1 and CDR2 (germline): MNHNS, SASEGT. In DNA form, the CDR3 reads TGTGCCAGCAGAGACAGGGCGGCCACTGAAGCTTTCTTT. Translating it yields CASRDRAATEAFF.

Of note for this clonotype: This is likely an artifact of a read error, given a far larger clone one base away. This CDR3 reads CASSLSTNRPQHF. The CDR3 DNA is TGTGCCAGCTCCCTAAGTACCAATCGGCCCCAGCATTTT. V gene TRBV10-3 combines with J gene TRBJ1-5; D remains ambiguous. The CDR3 is 13 amino acids. The germline V gene encodes CDR1 ENHRY and CDR2 SYGVKD.

This clonotype was detected only a few times. This chain uses TRBV6-5 with TRBJ1-5; D is unresolved. Germline-derived CDR1 and CDR2 are MNHEY and SVGAGI. The V and J ends lost 4 bases and 2 bases respectively, with 12 bases between them. CDR3 length: 15 amino acids. In DNA form, the CDR3 reads TGTGCCAGCAGTTCCCCCGGTTTGGGCAATCAGCCCCAGCATTTT. It encodes CASSSPGLGNQPQHF.

This clonotype was observed at least ten times. The rearrangement uses TRBV2 and TRBJ2-7; the D is unclear. Germline lookup yields CDR1 SNHLY and CDR2 FYNNEI. V lost 7 bases and J lost 2, with 6 bases in between. This CDR3 comprises 11 residues. CDR3 nucleotide sequence: TGTGCCAGCACGCAGACCTACGAGCAGTACTTC. Its translation is CASTQTYEQYF.

The gene calls are TRBV20-1 and TRBJ2-7, with D possibly being TRBD1 or TRBD2 (5 bases each). The CDR3 contains 15 residues. CDR1 and CDR2 (germline): DFQATT, SNEGSKA (reference sequence). V shed 5 bases and J shed 5 bases, with 22 bases lying between them. The CDR3 sequence: CSALPGGTNPDEQYF. For the CDR3, the DNA is TGCAGTGCTCTGCCTGGGGGAACCAACCCGGACGAGCAGTACTTC.

In its sample, this clonotype was seen a few times. V gene TRBV12-3 or TRBV12-4 combines with J gene TRBJ1-3, with a tentative D call TRBD1 (5 bases). The V end lost 6 bases, the J end lost 2 bases, and 11 bases lay between the germline ends. CDR3 length: 14 amino acids. The DNA for the CDR3 is TGTGCCAGCAGACGGGACCGAACTGGAAACACCATATATTTT. It encodes CASRRDRTGNTIYF.

As for this clonotype: One end of the junction fails to match germline, which may point to a read error. V gene TRBV11-1 combines with J gene TRBJ2-7; 13 positions match TRBD2. CDR1 is SGHAT, CDR2 FQDESV, per germline (reference sequence). CDR3 length: 13 residues. The CDR3 here is CASSWTSGSPQAF. CDR3 in DNA: TGTGCCAGCAGCTGGACTAGCGGGAGCCCTCAGGCCTTC.

The V call is TRBV20-1, the J call TRBJ1-6; D is ambiguous. In germline, CDR1 is DFQATT, CDR2 SNEGSKA (reference sequence). Trimming removed 0 bases from V and 10 bases from J, with 16 bases in between. The CDR3 contains 15 residues. The CDR3 sequence is CSARELGSVQSPLHF. The CDR3 DNA is TGCAGTGCTAGAGAGTTGGGTTCGGTGCAGTCACCCCTCCACTTT.

This clonotype appeared a few times. The chain joins TRBV19 to TRBJ2-2; D is unclear. The CDR3 covers 15 residues. The V and J ends lost 1 base and 2 bases respectively, with 8 bases between them. Germline V CDR1 and CDR2: LNHDA, SQIVND (reference sequence). The CDR3 nucleotides read TGTGCCAGTAGTATAGGGTACACAAACACCGGGGAGCTGTTTTTT. Its translation is CASSIGYTNTGELFF.

This clonotype has a count of ten or more. J is TRBJ2-5 and V is TRBV6-1; 8 bases are shared with TRBD2. V shed 2 bases, J shed 5 bases, and the junction held 4 bases outside the gene matches. Per the germline V gene, CDR1 is MNHNS and CDR2 is SASEGT. The CDR3 runs to 14 residues. The CDR3 protein is CASSELAGRETQYF. CDR3 DNA sequence: TGTGCCAGCAGTGAACTAGCGGGTAGGGAGACCCAGTACTTC.

This clonotype was counted at least ten times. CDR3 DNA sequence: TGTGCCAGCAGCTTAAGCCCCGCATCCCGTGGCTACACCTTC. Its translation: CASSLSPASRGYTF. The V and J genes are TRBV7-3 and TRBJ1-2; D unresolved. Between the trimmed V and J ends, which lost 1 base and 7 bases, there was a span of 13 bases. Per the germline V gene, CDR1 is SGHTA and CDR2 is FQGTGA. This CDR3 region has 14 residues.

The J gene is TRBJ2-5, the V gene TRBV29-1; maybe TRBD1 (6 bases). CDR3 length equals 12 residues. Germline V lookup: CDR1 SQVTM, CDR2 ANQGSEA. V was cut by 6 bases and J by 1 base, with 9 bases left in between. DNA for the CDR3: TGCAGCGTCGACAGGCTCCAAGAGACCCAGTACTTC. It specifies CSVDRLQETQYF.

The rearrangement links TRBV2 to TRBJ1-6; the match to TRBD1 covers 8 bases. V lost 5 bases and J lost 8; bases outside the gene matches: 11. CDR3 size: 16 residues. Germline V gene lookup returns CDR1 SNHLY and CDR2 FYNNEI. The CDR3 DNA reads TGTGCCAGCAGTCCTCCCAGGGGGCGAGGGTATTCACCCCTCCACTTT. This sequence encodes CASSPPRGRGYSPLHF.